This T cell receptor beta chain was observed in a study of blood T cell repertoires in COVID-19. The Seattle patients joined while their infection was active and were tracked longitudinally afterward. Germline V gives CDR1 SGHVS, CDR2 FQNEAQ. The CDR3 is made up of 14 amino acids. The V end lost 5 bases, the J end lost 6 bases, and 14 bases lay between the germline ends. Methods used by the authors: Reference gene primer amplification yielded estimated nucleated cell counts. The data were produced by immunoSEQ multiplex PCR, yet TCRdb's version contains in-frame clones alone and is incomplete. The V and J calls and the clone size are those of that table, but D and trimming were determined from the DNA. The table lists about 500,000 clones, 85% to 90% of them singletons.

The chain combines TRBV7-8 with TRBJ1-5; D not certain. This TCR was recovered from a woman aged 45-65 years with COVID-19, enrolled during active disease. Sequenced sample: peripheral blood. The CDR3 loop reads CASSEIVGVQPQHF. The CDR3 DNA is TGTGCCAGCAGCGAGATCGTCGGGGTTCAGCCCCAGCATTTT. Using reference TRBV7-8 and TRBJ1-5 for the parts outside the CDR3, the full variable domain is GAGVSQSPRYKVAKRGQDVALRCDPISGHVSLFWYQQALGQGPEFLTYFQNEAQLDKSGLPSDRFFAERPEGSVSTLKIQRTQQEDSAVYLCASSEIVGVQPQHFGDGTRLSIL.